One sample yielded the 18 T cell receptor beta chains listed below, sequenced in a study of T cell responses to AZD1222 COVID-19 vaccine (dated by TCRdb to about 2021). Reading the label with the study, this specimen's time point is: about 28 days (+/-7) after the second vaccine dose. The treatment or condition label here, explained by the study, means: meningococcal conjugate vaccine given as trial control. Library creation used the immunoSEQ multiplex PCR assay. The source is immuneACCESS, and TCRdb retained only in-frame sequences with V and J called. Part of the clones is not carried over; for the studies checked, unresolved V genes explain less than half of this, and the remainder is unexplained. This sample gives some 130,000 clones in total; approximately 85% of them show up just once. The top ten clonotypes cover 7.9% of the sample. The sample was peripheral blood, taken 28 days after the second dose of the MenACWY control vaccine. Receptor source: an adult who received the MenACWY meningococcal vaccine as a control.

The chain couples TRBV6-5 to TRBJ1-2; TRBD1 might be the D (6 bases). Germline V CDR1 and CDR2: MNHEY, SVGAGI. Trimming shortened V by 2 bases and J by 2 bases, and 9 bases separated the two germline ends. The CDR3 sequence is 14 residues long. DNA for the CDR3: TGTGCCAGCAGTTACGGGGGGGGCAACTATGGCTACACCTTC. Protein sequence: CASSYGGGNYGYTF.

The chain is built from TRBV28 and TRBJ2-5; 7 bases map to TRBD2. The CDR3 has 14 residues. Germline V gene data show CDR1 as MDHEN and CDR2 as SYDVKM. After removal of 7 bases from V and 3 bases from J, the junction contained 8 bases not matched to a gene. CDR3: CASTVGGYKETQYF. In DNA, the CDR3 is TGTGCCAGCACCGTGGGGGGGTACAAAGAGACCCAGTACTTC.

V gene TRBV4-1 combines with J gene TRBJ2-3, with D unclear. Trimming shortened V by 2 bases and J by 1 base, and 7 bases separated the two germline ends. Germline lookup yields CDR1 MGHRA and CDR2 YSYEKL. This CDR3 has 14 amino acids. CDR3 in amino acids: CASSQPYRTDTQYF. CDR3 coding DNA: TGCGCCAGCAGCCAACCCTACCGCACAGATACGCAGTATTTT.

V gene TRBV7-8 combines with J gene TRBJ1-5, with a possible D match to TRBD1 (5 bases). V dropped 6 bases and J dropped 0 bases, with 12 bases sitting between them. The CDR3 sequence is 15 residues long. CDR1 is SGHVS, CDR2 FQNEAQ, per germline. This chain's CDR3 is CASSRIGDSNQPQHF. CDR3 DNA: TGTGCCAGCAGTCGAATAGGGGATAGCAATCAGCCCCAGCATTTT.

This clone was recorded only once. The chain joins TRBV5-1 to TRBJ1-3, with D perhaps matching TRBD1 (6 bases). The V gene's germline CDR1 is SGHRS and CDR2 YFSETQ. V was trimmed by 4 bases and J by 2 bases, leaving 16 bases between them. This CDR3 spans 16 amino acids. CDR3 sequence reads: CASSPTQGLAGNTIYF. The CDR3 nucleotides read TGCGCCAGCAGCCCTACACAGGGTCTAGCTGGAAACACCATATATTTT. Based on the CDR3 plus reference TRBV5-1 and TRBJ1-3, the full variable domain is KAGVTQTPRYLIKTRGQQVTLSCSPISGHRSVSWYQQTPGQGLQFLFEYFSETQRNKGNFPGRFSGRQFSNSRSEMNVSTLELGDSALYLCASSPTQGLAGNTIYFGEGSWLTVV.

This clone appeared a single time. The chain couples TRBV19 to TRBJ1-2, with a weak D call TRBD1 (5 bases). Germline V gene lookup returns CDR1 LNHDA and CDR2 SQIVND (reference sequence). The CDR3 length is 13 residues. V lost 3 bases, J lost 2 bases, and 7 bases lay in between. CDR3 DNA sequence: TGTGCCAGTAGTATGACAGAGAACTATGGCTACACCTTC. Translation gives CASSMTENYGYTF.

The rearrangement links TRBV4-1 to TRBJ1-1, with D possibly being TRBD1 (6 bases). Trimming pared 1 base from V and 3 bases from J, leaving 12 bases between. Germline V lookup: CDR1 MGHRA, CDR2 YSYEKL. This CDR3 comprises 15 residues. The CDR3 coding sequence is TGCGCCAGCAGCCAAGCTTGGGGGCAGGACACTGAAGCTTTCTTT. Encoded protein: CASSQAWGQDTEAFF.

Here the CDR3 reads CASSETVPQETQYF. CDR3 coding DNA: TGTGCCAGCAGTGAGACAGTCCCCCAAGAGACCCAGTACTTC. This chain connects TRBV2 to TRBJ2-5, with D perhaps TRBD1 (5 bases). V lost 3 bases and J 1 base, leaving 9 bases between the germline ends. This CDR3 spans 14 amino acids. Germline V gene sequence: CDR1 SNHLY, CDR2 FYNNEI.

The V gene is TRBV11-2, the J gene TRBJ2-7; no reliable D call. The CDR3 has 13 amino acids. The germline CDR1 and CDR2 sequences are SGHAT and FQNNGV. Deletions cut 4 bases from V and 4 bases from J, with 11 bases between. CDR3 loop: CASSSTKAYEQYF. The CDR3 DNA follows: TGTGCCAGCAGCTCCACAAAAGCTTACGAGCAGTACTTC.

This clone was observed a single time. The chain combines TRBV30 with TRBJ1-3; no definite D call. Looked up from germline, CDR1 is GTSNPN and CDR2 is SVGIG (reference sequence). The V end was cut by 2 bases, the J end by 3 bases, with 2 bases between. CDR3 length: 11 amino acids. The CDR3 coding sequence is TGTGCCTGGAGTAGTGGAAACACCATATATTTT. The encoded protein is CAWSSGNTIYF.

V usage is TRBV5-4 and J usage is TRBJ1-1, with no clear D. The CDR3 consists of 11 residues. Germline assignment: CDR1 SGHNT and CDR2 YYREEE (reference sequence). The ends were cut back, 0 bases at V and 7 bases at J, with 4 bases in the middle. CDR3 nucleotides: TGTGCCAGCAGCTTGGCGGGTGAAGCTTTCTTT. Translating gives CASSLAGEAFF.

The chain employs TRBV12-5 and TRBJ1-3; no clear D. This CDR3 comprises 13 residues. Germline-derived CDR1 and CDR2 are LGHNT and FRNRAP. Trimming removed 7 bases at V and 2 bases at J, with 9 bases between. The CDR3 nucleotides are TGTGCTAGTGCGTTAGTTCCTGGAAACACCATATATTTT. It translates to CASALVPGNTIYF.

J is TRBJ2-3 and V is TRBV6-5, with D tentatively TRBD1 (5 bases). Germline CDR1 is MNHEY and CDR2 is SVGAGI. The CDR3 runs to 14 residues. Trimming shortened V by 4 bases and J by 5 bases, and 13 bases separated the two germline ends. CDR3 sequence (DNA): TGTGCCAGCAGTTTTCTAGGGGTGGAAGATACGCAGTATTTT. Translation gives CASSFLGVEDTQYF.

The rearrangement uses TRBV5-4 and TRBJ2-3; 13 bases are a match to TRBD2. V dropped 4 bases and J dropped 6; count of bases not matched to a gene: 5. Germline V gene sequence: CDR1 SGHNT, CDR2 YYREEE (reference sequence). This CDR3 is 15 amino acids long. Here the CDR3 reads CASSRGLAGADTQYF. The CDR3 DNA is TGTGCCAGCAGCCGCGGACTAGCGGGGGCCGATACGCAGTATTTT.

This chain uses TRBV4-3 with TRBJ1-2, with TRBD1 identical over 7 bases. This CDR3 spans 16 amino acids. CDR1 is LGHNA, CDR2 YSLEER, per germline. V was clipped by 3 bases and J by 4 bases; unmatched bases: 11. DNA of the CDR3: TGCGCCAGCAGCCAGGGGTCCACCGGGACAGTCTATGGCTACACCTTC. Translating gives CASSQGSTGTVYGYTF.

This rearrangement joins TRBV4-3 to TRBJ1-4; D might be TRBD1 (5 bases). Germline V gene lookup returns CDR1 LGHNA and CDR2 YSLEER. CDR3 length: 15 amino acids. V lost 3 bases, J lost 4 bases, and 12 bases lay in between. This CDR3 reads CASSQTQGFNEKLFF. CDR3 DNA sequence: TGCGCCAGCAGCCAGACCCAGGGCTTTAATGAAAAACTGTTTTTT.

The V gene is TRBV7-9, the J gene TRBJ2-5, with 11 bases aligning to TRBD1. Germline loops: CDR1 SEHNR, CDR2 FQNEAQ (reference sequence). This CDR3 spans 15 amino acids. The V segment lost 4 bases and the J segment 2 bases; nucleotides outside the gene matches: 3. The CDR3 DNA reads TGTGCCAGCAGCTCCCGGGACAGGGGGCAAGAGACCCAGTACTTC. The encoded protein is CASSSRDRGQETQYF. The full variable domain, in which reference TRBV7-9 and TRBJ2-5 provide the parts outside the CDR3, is DTGVSQNPRHKITKRGQNVTFRCDPISEHNRLYWYRQTLGQGPEFLTYFQNEAQLEKSRLLSDRFSAERPKGSFSTLEIQRTEQGDSAMYLCASSSRDRGQETQYFGPGTRLLVL.

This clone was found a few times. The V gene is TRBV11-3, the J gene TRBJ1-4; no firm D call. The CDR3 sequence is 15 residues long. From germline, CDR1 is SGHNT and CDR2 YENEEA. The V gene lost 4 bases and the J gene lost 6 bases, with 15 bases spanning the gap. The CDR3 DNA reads TGTGCCAGCAGCTCTTTTGACAAGGCTTATGAAAAACTGTTTTTT. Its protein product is CASSSFDKAYEKLFF.